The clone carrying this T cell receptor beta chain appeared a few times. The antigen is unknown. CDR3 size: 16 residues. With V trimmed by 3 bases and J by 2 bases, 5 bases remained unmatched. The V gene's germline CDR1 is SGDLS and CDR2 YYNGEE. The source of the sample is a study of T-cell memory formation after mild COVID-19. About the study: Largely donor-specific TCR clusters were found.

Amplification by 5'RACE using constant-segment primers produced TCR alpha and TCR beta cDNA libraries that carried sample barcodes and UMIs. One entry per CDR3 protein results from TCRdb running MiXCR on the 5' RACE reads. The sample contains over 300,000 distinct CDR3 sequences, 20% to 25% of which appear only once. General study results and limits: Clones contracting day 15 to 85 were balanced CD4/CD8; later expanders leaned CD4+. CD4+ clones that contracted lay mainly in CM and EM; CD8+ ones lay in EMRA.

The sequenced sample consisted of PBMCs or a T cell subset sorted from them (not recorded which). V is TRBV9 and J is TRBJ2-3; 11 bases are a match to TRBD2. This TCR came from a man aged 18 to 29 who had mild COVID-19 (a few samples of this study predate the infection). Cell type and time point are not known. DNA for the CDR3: TGTGCCAGCAGCGCAGTAGCGGGGGGGAACACAGATACGCAGTATTTT. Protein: CASSAVAGGNTDTQYF.